What follows are 17 T cell receptor beta chains derived from one specimen sequenced in a study of molecular identifiers for immune sequencing clone quantification. TCRdb reprocessed the PCR reads with MiXCR, giving one entry per CDR3 protein. Here the sample spans 80,000 to 95,000 distinct CDR3 sequences, around 19% being singletons. The sequenced sample was naive CD8+ T cells from blood, with Jurkat cell RNA spiked in. As for subset: FACS-sorted CD8+CD4-CCR7+CD45RA+ naive T cells. The receptors were gathered from a human donor in good health. Some libraries in this study had Jurkat cell RNA spiked in.

In this sample, this clonotype turned up many times. The chain is built from TRBV29-1 and TRBJ1-1; no firm D call. The CDR3 length is 16 residues. The germline V gene has CDR1 SQVTM and CDR2 ANQGSEA. V lost 7 bases, J lost 0 bases, and 21 bases lay in between. CDR3 residues: CSGPLLTHGVNTEAFF. The CDR3 bases are TGCAGCGGGCCCCTCCTGACACATGGGGTGAACACTGAAGCTTTCTTT. Using reference TRBV29-1 and TRBJ1-1 for the parts outside the CDR3, the full variable domain is SAVISQKPSRDICQRGTSLTIQCQVDSQVTMMFWYRQQPGQSLTLIATANQGSEATYESGFVIDKFPISRPNLTFSTLTVSNMSPEDSSIYLCSGPLLTHGVNTEAFFGQGTRLTVV.

This clonotype was seen a handful of times. Compared with germline, one end of the junction differs, possibly owing to a read error. V and J are TRBV7-9 and TRBJ2-7; tentative D call: TRBD2 (5 bases). Germline CDR1 and CDR2: SEHNR and FQNEAQ (reference sequence). This CDR3 is 15 amino acids long. In DNA, the CDR3 is TGTGCCAGCAGCTTAAATGGCAGAGGAGGCTACGAGCGGTACTTC. It codes for CASSLNGRGGYERYF.

This clonotype was counted many times. The rearrangement links TRBV12-3 or TRBV12-4 to TRBJ2-2; no reliable D call. Trimming left V 1 base short and J 6 bases short, with 6 bases between. This CDR3 region has 13 residues. CDR3 residues: CASSLGSSGELFF. The CDR3 DNA sequence: TGTGCCAGCAGTTTAGGCAGTTCCGGGGAGCTGTTTTTT.

This clonotype was detected many times. The V call is TRBV27, the J call TRBJ2-7; D unclear. The V gene lost 5 bases and the J gene lost 6 bases, with 11 bases spanning the gap. The CDR3 sequence is 12 residues long. Germline lookup yields CDR1 MNHEY and CDR2 SMNVEV (reference sequence). CDR3 nucleotides: TGTGCCAGCAGTCCCGATTACCTCGAGCAGTACTTC. Residues: CASSPDYLEQYF.

This clonotype was found many times. The chain employs TRBV6-1 and TRBJ2-3; TRBD1 might be the D (5 bases). Deletions cut 0 bases from V and 2 bases from J, with 12 bases between. This CDR3 is 16 amino acids long. Germline V lookup: CDR1 MNHNS, CDR2 SASEGT. The CDR3 region has the DNA TGTGCCAGCAGTGAAGCCAAGGGGTCATTCACAGATACGCAGTATTTT. Its protein product is CASSEAKGSFTDTQYF.

This clonotype was observed at least ten times. This sequence joins TRBV4-3 and TRBJ1-3, with a weak D call TRBD1 (5 bases). CDR3 size: 15 residues. V was trimmed by 4 bases and J by 2 bases, leaving 12 bases between them. Germline V lookup: CDR1 LGHNA, CDR2 YSLEER. In DNA, the CDR3 is TGCGCCAGCAGCCCGGGTGGGGGACCTGGAAACACCATATATTTT. Translated, it gives CASSPGGGPGNTIYF.

This clonotype was seen ten or more times. This chain uses TRBV28 with TRBJ2-6, with TRBD1 identical over 8 bases. The CDR3 loop spans 15 amino acids. Germline trimming cut 3 bases from V and 3 bases from J; bases unmatched to any gene: 1. Germline V gene lookup returns CDR1 MDHEN and CDR2 SYDVKM. The CDR3 DNA sequence: TGTGCCAGCAGTTTCAGGGGGCTTGGGGCCAACGTCCTGACTTTC. It yields the protein CASSFRGLGANVLTF.

Many counts were recorded for this clonotype. This sequence joins TRBV30 and TRBJ2-1, with TRBD2 as a possible D gene (5 bases). The CDR3 length is 14 residues. V lost 4 bases to trimming and J lost 9 bases, with 19 bases between them. Germline-derived CDR1 and CDR2 are GTSNPN and SVGIG (reference sequence). CDR3 amino acids: CAWNVGSGLGEQFF. The DNA for the CDR3 is TGTGCCTGGAATGTAGGGTCGGGGTTGGGTGAGCAGTTCTTC.

Ten or more counts support this clonotype. The rearrangement joins TRBV4-3 to TRBJ1-4; D is unresolved. Looked up from germline, CDR1 is LGHNA and CDR2 is YSLEER. CDR3 length equals 16 residues. The V end lost 0 bases, the J end lost 5 bases, and 13 bases lay between the germline ends. CDR3 amino acids: CASSQDAAGFNEKLFF. Here the CDR3 DNA reads TGCGCCAGCAGCCAAGATGCGGCAGGCTTCAATGAAAAACTGTTTTTT.

This clonotype was seen ten or more times. The rearrangement links TRBV5-4 to TRBJ2-1; no definite D call. V was cut by 4 bases and J by 7 bases, with 15 bases left in between. Germline loops: CDR1 SGHNT, CDR2 YYREEE (reference sequence). The CDR3 is 14 residues long. The CDR3 sequence: CASSARVQANEQFF. CDR3 coding DNA: TGTGCCAGCAGCGCACGGGTTCAAGCTAATGAGCAGTTCTTC. The variable domain in full, with the rest retrieved from reference TRBV5-4 and TRBJ2-1, is ETGVTQSPTHLIKTRGQQVTLRCSSQSGHNTVSWYQQALGQGPQFIFQYYREEENGRGNFPPRFSGLQFPNYSSELNVNALELDDSALYLCASSARVQANEQFFGPGTRLTVL.

This clonotype was observed many times. The chain recombines TRBV19 with TRBJ1-4; 10 bases line up with TRBD1. With V trimmed by 3 bases and J by 7 bases, 5 bases remained unmatched. The germline CDR1 and CDR2 sequences are LNHDA and SQIVND (reference sequence). The length of the CDR3 is 15 residues. The CDR3 protein is CASSISWTGGEKLFF. CDR3 coding DNA: TGTGCCAGTAGTATTTCTTGGACAGGGGGTGAAAAACTGTTTTTT. Full variable domain (outside the CDR3, taken from reference TRBV19 and TRBJ1-4): DGGITQSPKYLFRKEGQNVTLSCEQNLNHDAMYWYRQDPGQGLRLIYYSQIVNDFQKGDIAEGYSVSREKKESFPLTVTSAQKNPTAFYLCASSISWTGGEKLFFGSGTQLSVL.

This clonotype was detected many times. The chain is built from TRBV9 and TRBJ2-7, with TRBD1 matching over 7 bases. The germline V gene encodes CDR1 SGDLS and CDR2 YYNGEE. Germline trimming cut 3 bases from V and 4 bases from J; bases unmatched to any gene: 10. The CDR3 extends over 15 amino acids. The CDR3 region has the DNA TGTGCCAGCAGCGGGGACAGTCGGGGTGGTTACGAGCAGTACTTC. The encoded protein is CASSGDSRGGYEQYF. The full variable domain, with the rest looked up from reference TRBV9 and TRBJ2-7, is DSGVTQTPKHLITATGQRVTLRCSPRSGDLSVYWYQQSLDQGLQFLIQYYNGEERAKGNILERFSAQQFPDLHSELNLSSLELGDSALYFCASSGDSRGGYEQYFGPGTRLTVT.

This clonotype has a handful of counts. This could be a read error, since a much larger clone is one nucleotide away. This CDR3 is missing its conserved last phenylalanine or tryptophan, likely due to a read error. This chain links TRBV5-1 with TRBJ2-7; 9 positions agree with TRBD1. Trimming removed 2 bases from V and 6 bases from J; junction bases left unmatched: 6. This CDR3 is built from 14 residues. Germline V lookup: CDR1 SGHRS, CDR2 YFSETQ. Written as DNA, the CDR3 is TGCGCCAGCAGCTTCCGGGACAGGGTCGCCGAGCAGTACCTC. This codes for CASSFRDRVAEQYL.

Concerning this clonotype: A read error is possible here, since a much larger clone lies one base away. The chain couples TRBV11-2 to TRBJ2-1; D ambiguous. Trimming left V 4 bases short and J 5 bases short, with 12 bases between. Germline V CDR1 and CDR2: SGHAT, FQNNGV. The CDR3 has 14 amino acids. This chain's CDR3 is CASSWLGAHNEQFF. In DNA form, the CDR3 reads TGTGCCAGCAGCTGGTTAGGAGCCCACAATGAGCAGTTCTTC.

As concerns this clonotype: A much larger clonotype is one base distant, so this may be a read error. The chain carries TRBV4-3 and TRBJ2-2; unclear D gene. Germline V gives CDR1 LGHNA, CDR2 YSLEER. Trimming took off 8 bases at V and 2 bases at J, with 6 bases between the two ends. This CDR3 has 12 amino acids. The CDR3 is CASHHNTGELFF. DNA for the CDR3: TGCGCCAGCCATCATAACACCGGGGAGCTGTTTTTT.

This clonotype was counted many times. V gene TRBV7-9 combines with J gene TRBJ2-7; no firm D call. CDR1 and CDR2 from the germline V gene are SEHNR and FQNEAQ (reference sequence). V lost 4 bases to trimming and J lost 4 bases, with 11 bases between them. This CDR3 comprises 13 residues. The CDR3 nucleotides read TGTGCCAGCAGCTCCCCTCCCGTTTACGAGCAGTACTTC. Amino acid sequence: CASSSPPVYEQYF.

This clonotype was recorded many times. The rearrangement links TRBV12-3 or TRBV12-4 to TRBJ2-1; 10 bases match TRBD2. After removal of 7 bases from V and 3 bases from J, the junction contained 6 bases not matched to a gene. This CDR3 is 15 amino acids long. The CDR3 loop reads CASIAGTSDYNEQFF. The DNA for the CDR3 is TGTGCCAGCATCGCCGGGACTAGCGACTACAATGAGCAGTTCTTC.